The 22 T cell receptor beta chains reported below all come from one sample, sequenced in a study of T cell repertoires in cytomegalovirus infection. Antigens for these TCRs are unknown. TCRdb fed the reads into MiXCR, producing one record per CDR3 protein. The table has 550,000 to 700,000 distinct CDR3 sequences, roughly 43% seen once. The sequencing here drew on cultured PBMCs, taken from culture after CMV antigen stimulation. The receptors were sampled from a human donor in good health (CMV status not recorded). Some clones in this sample may be carry-over from other donors' samples.

The chain employs TRBV4-1 and TRBJ1-2; TRBD1 is a possible D gene (6 bases). Germline-derived CDR1 and CDR2 are MGHRA and YSYEKL. The CDR3 contains 18 residues. Trimming took 1 base from V and 2 from J, leaving 20 bases between them. The CDR3 DNA is TGCGCCAGCAGCCAAGGTCCCCTGGCCACAGGGACCAACTATGGCTACACCTTC. This sequence encodes CASSQGPLATGTNYGYTF.

This clonotype was detected only a few times. The J gene is TRBJ2-1, the V gene TRBV27; 7 bases align to TRBD1. The CDR3 extends over 18 amino acids. Germline V gene data show CDR1 as MNHEY and CDR2 as SMNVEV (reference sequence). V lost 0 bases, J lost 2 bases, and 10 bases stayed unmatched. CDR3 bases: TGTGCCAGCAGTTTATCGGCGTGGGGAAGGGGGCCCTACAATGAGCAGTTCTTC. Translated: CASSLSAWGRGPYNEQFF.

This chain connects TRBV6-2 or TRBV6-3 to TRBJ2-1; 10 bases agree with TRBD1. The junction had 9 bases not matched to a gene; V was cut back by 6 bases and J by 7 bases. Germline V gene lookup returns CDR1 MNHEY and CDR2 SVGEGT. The CDR3 spans 15 residues. The CDR3 DNA sequence: TGTGCCAGCAGCCGATACGGACAGGGGGGGAATGAGCAGTTCTTC. It encodes CASSRYGQGGNEQFF.

In this sample, this clonotype turned up many times. The gene calls are TRBV7-2 and TRBJ2-3; the match to TRBD2 covers 8 bases. The V gene's germline CDR1 is SGHTA and CDR2 FQGNSA. The CDR3 runs to 13 residues. Trimming took 6 bases from V and 7 from J; bases not matched to a gene: 6. The chain's CDR3 is CASSDSGVNTQYF. CDR3 sequence (DNA): TGTGCCAGCAGTGATAGCGGGGTAAATACGCAGTATTTT.

This clonotype has only a few counts. The gene calls are TRBV11-1 and TRBJ2-2, with unresolved D. CDR3 length: 13 residues. Germline lookup yields CDR1 SGHAT and CDR2 FQDESV (reference sequence). Between the trimmed V and J ends, which lost 3 bases and 3 bases, there was a span of 5 bases. This chain's CDR3 is CASSFEYTGELFF. The CDR3 DNA reads TGTGCCAGCAGCTTTGAGTACACCGGGGAGCTGTTTTTT.

Ten or more counts support this clonotype. The chain recombines TRBV7-2 with TRBJ2-5, with TRBD2 matching 12 bases. Trimming took 1 base from V and 5 from J; bases not matched to a gene: 5. This CDR3 has 16 residues. Looked up from germline, CDR1 is SGHTA and CDR2 is FQGNSA. As DNA, the CDR3 is TGTGCCAGCAGCTTAGGTCCTAGCGGGGGGGCGGAGACCCAGTACTTC. Its protein product is CASSLGPSGGAETQYF.

The rearrangement links TRBV27 to TRBJ1-1, with D maybe TRBD1 (5 bases). The V end was cut by 3 bases, the J end by 5 bases, with 16 bases between. Germline V gene data show CDR1 as MNHEY and CDR2 as SMNVEV (reference sequence). This CDR3 spans 15 amino acids. DNA of the CDR3: TGTGCCAGCAGTTTGGGGAGGCAGGGCAGGACTGAAGCTTTCTTT. The encoded protein is CASSLGRQGRTEAFF.

The V call is TRBV28, the J call TRBJ2-5, with D possibly called TRBD1 or TRBD2 (5 bases each). The CDR3 sequence is 14 residues long. V was cut by 8 bases and J by 1 base, with 14 bases left in between. CDR1 is MDHEN and CDR2 is SYDVKM in the germline V gene. The CDR3 reads CASSGHLAQETQYF. CDR3 in DNA: TGTGCCAGCTCGGGGCACCTCGCCCAAGAGACCCAGTACTTC.

This chain joins TRBV2 and TRBJ2-7, with D unclear. CDR3 size: 12 residues. The ends were cut back, 6 bases at V and 4 bases at J, with 10 bases in the middle. The germline gives CDR1 SNHLY, CDR2 FYNNEI. CDR3 in DNA: TGTGCCAGCAGATCCCGGGTTTACGAGCAGTACTTC. Translating gives CASRSRVYEQYF.

The J gene is TRBJ2-7, the V gene TRBV6-8; 11 nucleotides match TRBD2. The V gene end was trimmed by 7 bases and the J gene end by 4 bases; junction bases not matched to a gene: 9. The CDR3 runs to 15 residues. Germline lookup yields CDR1 MNHGY and CDR2 SAAAGT. The CDR3 region is CASKPTGTSGYEQYF. The DNA for the CDR3 is TGTGCCAGCAAACCCACCGGGACTAGCGGATACGAGCAGTACTTC.

V usage is TRBV6-8 and J usage is TRBJ1-5, with 7 nucleotides matching TRBD1. The germline V gene has CDR1 MNHGY and CDR2 SAAAGT. This CDR3 has 14 amino acids. Unmatched junction bases numbered 5, after V lost 5 bases and J lost 4 bases. CDR3 sequence reads: CASSGDSENQPQHF. The CDR3 bases are TGTGCCAGCAGTGGGGACAGTGAAAATCAGCCCCAGCATTTT.

In its sample, this clonotype was seen a few times. The V gene is TRBV6-1, the J gene TRBJ1-5; D call uncertain. The germline V and J ends were trimmed by 1 base and 4 bases, with 8 bases remaining between them. CDR3 length equals 14 residues. Looked up from germline, CDR1 is MNHNS and CDR2 is SASEGT. CDR3 region: CASSEGAGNQPQHF. CDR3 coding DNA: TGTGCCAGCAGTGAAGGGGCTGGGAATCAGCCCCAGCATTTT.

The chain links TRBV6-2 or TRBV6-3 to TRBJ2-5, with D perhaps matching TRBD1 (6 bases). Trimming shortened V by 6 bases and J by 2 bases, and 13 bases separated the two germline ends. The CDR3 consists of 14 residues. The germline gives CDR1 MNHEY, CDR2 SVGEGT. CDR3 DNA sequence: TGTGCCAGCAGCTATTCAGGGACACAAGAGACCCAGTACTTC. Protein sequence: CASSYSGTQETQYF.

This clonotype was found a few times. This chain connects TRBV12-3 or TRBV12-4 to TRBJ1-5; D unresolved. Trimming left V 7 bases short and J 0 bases short, with 10 bases between. This CDR3 has 14 amino acids. CDR3 nucleotides: TGTGCCAGCACCCTGGGCGTTAGCAATCAGCCCCAGCATTTT. This codes for CASTLGVSNQPQHF.

This chain connects TRBV12-5 to TRBJ1-4, with D perhaps TRBD1 (6 bases). CDR3 length equals 15 residues. Germline V gene sequence: CDR1 LGHNT, CDR2 FRNRAP. The V end was cut by 5 bases, the J end by 4 bases, with 14 bases between. The CDR3 protein is CASGTQTGINEKLFF. The CDR3 bases are TGTGCTAGTGGTACCCAGACAGGAATTAATGAAAAACTGTTTTTT. Together with reference TRBV12-5 and TRBJ1-4, the CDR3 gives the full variable domain: DARVTQTPRHKVTEMGQEVTMRCQPILGHNTVFWYRQTMMQGLELLAYFRNRAPLDDSGMPKDRFSAEMPDATLATLKIQPSEPRDSAVYFCASGTQTGINEKLFFGSGTQLSVL.

The chain employs TRBV6-8 and TRBJ2-3; 14 nucleotides agree with TRBD2. Germline V gene lookup returns CDR1 MNHGY and CDR2 SAAAGT. Unmatched junction bases numbered 8, after V lost 7 bases and J lost 5 bases. The CDR3 runs to 16 residues. CDR3 nucleotides: TGTGCCAGCAACCGACTAGCGGGGGGGCAGTTAGATACGCAGTATTTT. Residues: CASNRLAGGQLDTQYF.

At least ten counts were recorded for this clonotype. The V and J genes are TRBV7-2 and TRBJ2-7; 11 bases fit TRBD2. The CDR3 covers 15 residues. CDR1 and CDR2 from the germline V gene are SGHTA and FQGNSA. V lost 10 bases, J lost 2 bases, and 10 bases stayed unmatched. The CDR3 loop is CATESGTSGTYEQYF. CDR3 nucleotide sequence: TGTGCCACGGAGAGCGGGACTAGCGGAACCTACGAGCAGTACTTC.

The chain carries TRBV6-1 and TRBJ1-1, with 8 bases matching TRBD1. The CDR3 is made up of 13 amino acids. Germline values: CDR1 MNHNS, CDR2 SASEGT. J gave up 0 bases and V 9 bases, and 3 bases lay outside the gene matches. The CDR3 DNA follows: TGTGCCAGAAGGACAGGGATGAACACTGAAGCTTTCTTT. It is translated as CARRTGMNTEAFF.

This rearrangement joins TRBV2 to TRBJ2-3; 7 nucleotides line up with TRBD1. The germline gives CDR1 SNHLY, CDR2 FYNNEI. This CDR3 has 15 residues. V trimming: 5 bases; J trimming: 1 base; junction bases outside the gene matches: 6. CDR3 protein: CASSLQGTRTDTQYF. As DNA, the CDR3 is TGTGCCAGCAGTTTACAGGGGACACGCACAGATACGCAGTATTTT.

The rearrangement links TRBV27 to TRBJ2-5, with 9 positions matching TRBD1. The CDR3 has 15 amino acids. Looked up from germline, CDR1 is MNHEY and CDR2 is SMNVEV (reference sequence). The trim removed 6 bases at V and 5 bases at J, leaving 10 bases unmatched. CDR3 nucleotides: TGTGCCAGCAGGGGACAGGGCACGGGGCGGGAGACCCAGTACTTC. Its protein is CASRGQGTGRETQYF.

The chain links TRBV7-2 to TRBJ2-2; possibly TRBD1 or TRBD2 for D (6 bases each). Per germline, CDR1 SGHTA and CDR2 FQGNSA. Trimming took off 6 bases at V and 4 bases at J, with 15 bases between the two ends. This CDR3 has 15 amino acids. DNA of the CDR3: TGTGCCAGCAGTTCGGGGGCCGAGGCCACCGGGGAGCTGTTTTTT. It codes for CASSSGAEATGELFF.

This clonotype was recorded only once. V gene TRBV7-8 combines with J gene TRBJ2-3; 7 nucleotides agree with TRBD2. Germline V lookup: CDR1 SGHVS, CDR2 FQNEAQ. J lost 5 bases, V lost 6 bases, and 20 bases had no gene match. The CDR3 has 18 amino acids. CDR3 nucleotides: TGTGCCAGCAGGAGAAGTAGTGTCGGACTAGGAGGGGAAGATACGCAGTATTTT. This codes for CASRRSSVGLGGEDTQYF.